The 18 T cell receptor beta chains below come from one sample, sequenced in a study of blood T cells in healthy people across ages. Sample-barcoded 5' priming and a J-beta primer mix drove a second PCR of about 6 to 12 cycles. TCRdb ran MiXCR on the 5' RACE reads and lists one entry per CDR3 protein. The sample holds hundreds of thousands of distinct CDR3 sequences; around three fifths are singletons and the top ten take roughly 25%. Sequencing was carried out using blood. The receptors stem from a man aged 35 to 55 in good health.

This clonotype came up a few times. The chain uses TRBV6-5 and TRBJ2-4; TRBD2 might be the D (5 bases). Trimming removed 2 bases from V and 13 bases from J, with 18 bases in between. The CDR3 is 14 residues long. Germline CDR1 reads MNHEY; CDR2 reads SVGAGI. CDR3 coding DNA: TGTGCCAGCAGTTACAGGCTGGGTCTGGGAGAGCAGTACTTC. Its protein is CASSYRLGLGEQYF.

This clonotype has just a few counts. This sequence joins TRBV4-2 and TRBJ1-2; TRBD1 might be the D (6 bases). Germline values: CDR1 LGHNA, CDR2 YNFKEQ. The CDR3 spans 14 residues. V lost 1 base and J 2 bases, leaving 8 bases between the germline ends. This CDR3 reads CASSQAGENYGYTF. CDR3 DNA sequence: TGTGCCAGCAGCCAAGCAGGGGAGAACTATGGCTACACCTTC.

This chain links TRBV7-2 with TRBJ2-7; TRBD1 is a possible D gene (6 bases). Trimming removed 0 bases at V and 1 base at J, with 22 bases between. Per germline, CDR1 SGHTA and CDR2 FQGNSA. The CDR3 extends over 19 amino acids. CDR3 DNA: TGTGCCAGCAGCTTAGCTCATCGCTTCACAGGGAACCTATCCTACGAGCAGTACTTC. Its protein product is CASSLAHRFTGNLSYEQYF.

With regard to this clonotype: The junction shows a germline mismatch at one end, possibly a read error. V and J are TRBV5-5 and TRBJ2-2; 9 bases map to TRBD1. In germline, CDR1 is SGHKS, CDR2 YYEKEE (reference sequence). The length of the CDR3 is 15 residues. This CDR3 reads CASSTGTGNAGELFF. For the CDR3, the DNA is TGTGCCAGCAGCACCGGGACAGGGAACGCCGGGGAGCTGTTTTTT.

The chain joins TRBV5-1 to TRBJ2-7, with 7 positions matching TRBD2. Germline V lookup: CDR1 SGHRS, CDR2 YFSETQ. This CDR3 comprises 15 residues. The junction had 7 bases not matched to a gene; V was cut back by 0 bases and J by 4 bases. The CDR3 spells CASSLDHGGSYEQYF. The DNA of the CDR3 is TGCGCCAGCAGCTTGGACCACGGCGGGAGTTACGAGCAGTACTTC. Based on the CDR3 plus reference TRBV5-1 and TRBJ2-7, the full variable domain is KAGVTQTPRYLIKTRGQQVTLSCSPISGHRSVSWYQQTPGQGLQFLFEYFSETQRNKGNFPGRFSGRQFSNSRSEMNVSTLELGDSALYLCASSLDHGGSYEQYFGPGTRLTVT.

Only a few counts were recorded for this clonotype. V gene TRBV14 combines with J gene TRBJ2-1; TRBD1 matches 9 bases. Germline lookup yields CDR1 SGHDN and CDR2 FVKESK. The CDR3 is made up of 20 amino acids. V trimming: 1 base; J trimming: 6 bases; junction bases outside the gene matches: 19. In DNA form, the CDR3 reads TGTGCCAGCAGCCAAGGGGGACCGAGTTCGATTGGACAGGGGCTCAATGAGCAGTTCTTC. Translated, it gives CASSQGGPSSIGQGLNEQFF.

This clonotype was seen a handful of times. The J gene is TRBJ1-2, the V gene TRBV12-3 or TRBV12-4; D is unclear. Trimming removed 6 bases at V and 5 bases at J, with 19 bases between. This CDR3 contains 15 residues. The CDR3 DNA reads as TGTGCCAGCAGCCAAGAAATGGGTTACATATATGGCTACACCTTC. Protein product: CASSQEMGYIYGYTF.

This clonotype was seen a few times. The chain is built from TRBV27 and TRBJ2-7, with unresolved D. Germline assignment: CDR1 MNHEY and CDR2 SMNVEV (reference sequence). Trimming shortened V by 5 bases and J by 0 bases, and 8 bases separated the two germline ends. CDR3 size: 13 residues. The CDR3 DNA reads TGTGCCAGCAGTATACACAGCTCCTACGAGCAGTACTTC. As protein: CASSIHSSYEQYF.

The V gene is TRBV2, the J gene TRBJ2-1; 8 bases are shared with TRBD2. V gave up 6 bases and J gave up 11 bases; unmatched junction bases: 9. Looked up from germline, CDR1 is SNHLY and CDR2 is FYNNEI. The CDR3 consists of 13 residues. CDR3 region: CASSLSGTSKQFF. The DNA for the CDR3 is TGTGCCAGCAGCCTCTCCGGGACTAGTAAGCAGTTCTTC.

This clonotype has just one count. The chain combines TRBV20-1 with TRBJ2-3, with 7 bases matching TRBD2. V shed 6 bases, J shed 11 bases, and the junction held 17 bases outside the gene matches. Germline CDR1 DFQATT, CDR2 SNEGSKA (reference sequence). The CDR3 has 14 residues. DNA of the CDR3: TGCAGTGCCACCGTGACGGGAGAGGGCGGGAGGCAGTATTTT. Amino acids: CSATVTGEGGRQYF.

This clonotype has more than one count but fewer than ten. The chain links TRBV6-2 or TRBV6-3 to TRBJ2-7; TRBD2 agrees at 9 bases. Germline V gene sequence: CDR1 MNHEY, CDR2 SVGEGT. V shed 7 bases and J 0 bases; nucleotides not matched to a gene: 7. This CDR3 region has 15 residues. The CDR3 reads CASMGLAGPSYEQYF. The DNA for the CDR3 is TGTGCCAGCATGGGGCTAGCGGGACCCTCCTACGAGCAGTACTTC.

The chain employs TRBV7-6 and TRBJ2-1, with TRBD2 matching 8 bases. CDR3 length equals 15 residues. Germline loops: CDR1 SGHVS, CDR2 FNYEAQ. With 4 bases clipped from V and 10 bases from J, the junction kept 12 bases outside the gene matches. The CDR3 nucleotides are TGTGCCAGCAGCTCGGTAGCGGGATTCGGTGGGGAGCAGTTCTTC. Its protein product is CASSSVAGFGGEQFF.

The CDR3 DNA is TGTGCCAGCAGCGTACTAGGTGGCATTCAGTACTTC. The encoded protein is CASSVLGGIQYF. The rearrangement joins TRBV5-4 to TRBJ2-4; possibly TRBD2 for D (5 bases). This CDR3 contains 12 residues. From germline, CDR1 is SGHNT and CDR2 YYREEE (reference sequence). V lost 4 bases and J lost 9, with 11 bases in between.

The chain employs TRBV7-9 and TRBJ1-2; 10 positions match TRBD1. The germline gives CDR1 SEHNR, CDR2 FQNEAQ (reference sequence). CDR3 length: 14 residues. Losses at the gene ends were 6 bases for V and 8 bases for J; bases not matched to a gene: 9. CDR3 in amino acids: CASSYPGQGYGYTF. The CDR3 nucleotides read TGTGCCAGCAGTTATCCGGGACAGGGGTACGGCTACACCTTC.

V is TRBV20-1 and J is TRBJ1-5, with unresolved D. Germline values: CDR1 DFQATT, CDR2 SNEGSKA (reference sequence). Trimming shortened V by 6 bases and J by 4 bases, and 13 bases separated the two germline ends. CDR3 length equals 13 residues. CDR3 protein: CSAPGRANQPQHF. The CDR3, as DNA: TGCAGTGCCCCCGGCCGGGCAAATCAGCCCCAGCATTTT.

V usage is TRBV20-1 and J usage is TRBJ2-1, with 8 bases lining up with TRBD2. J was trimmed by 9 bases and V by 5 bases; bases with no gene match: 9. CDR1 and CDR2 from the germline V gene are DFQATT and SNEGSKA (reference sequence). The length of the CDR3 is 13 residues. CDR3 bases: TGCAGTGCTGCCCCCGGGAGGGTGGCTGAGCAGTTCTTC. Amino acids: CSAAPGRVAEQFF.

The chain joins TRBV10-3 to TRBJ2-5; possibly TRBD2 for D (7 bases). This CDR3 region has 15 residues. V was pared by 2 bases and J by 11 bases, with 21 bases between. Germline CDR1 is ENHRY and CDR2 is SYGVKD. The CDR3 sequence: CAISEPPLGAGEQYF. As DNA, the CDR3 is TGTGCCATCAGTGAGCCCCCGCTGGGGGCGGGGGAGCAGTACTTC.

The chain is built from TRBV11-2 and TRBJ2-2, with a possible D match to TRBD1 (6 bases). CDR1 and CDR2 from the germline V gene are SGHAT and FQNNGV. This CDR3 comprises 18 residues. V was shortened by 6 bases and J by 1 base, with 21 bases between the two germline ends. CDR3 DNA sequence: TGTGCCAGCAGAAGGCCGTTTCGCGGACAGCAGAACACCGGGGAGCTGTTTTTT. Amino acids: CASRRPFRGQQNTGELFF.